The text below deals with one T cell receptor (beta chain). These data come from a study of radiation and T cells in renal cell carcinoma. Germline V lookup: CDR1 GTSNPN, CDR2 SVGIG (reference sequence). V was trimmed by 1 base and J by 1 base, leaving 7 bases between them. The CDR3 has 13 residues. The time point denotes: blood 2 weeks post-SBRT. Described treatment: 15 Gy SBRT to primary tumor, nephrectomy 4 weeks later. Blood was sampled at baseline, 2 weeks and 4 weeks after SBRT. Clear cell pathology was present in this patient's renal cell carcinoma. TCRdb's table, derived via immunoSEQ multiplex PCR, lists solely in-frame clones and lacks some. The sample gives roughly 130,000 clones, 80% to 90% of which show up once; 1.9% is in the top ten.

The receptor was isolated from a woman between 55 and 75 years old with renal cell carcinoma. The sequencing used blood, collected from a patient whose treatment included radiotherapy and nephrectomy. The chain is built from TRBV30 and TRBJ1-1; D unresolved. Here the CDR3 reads CAWSGVPNTEAFF. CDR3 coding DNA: TGTGCCTGGAGTGGAGTACCGAACACTGAAGCTTTCTTT.